This T cell receptor (beta chain) was sequenced during a study of identical twins. Study-wide results and limits: Memory repertoires lacked the insertion deficit that abundant cord blood beta clonotypes showed.

The table lists this clonotype with many counts. Its matching antigen is unknown. Trimming cost V 0 bases and J 6 bases, with 11 bases left between them. The CDR3 loop spans 14 amino acids. Germline V gene lookup returns CDR1 LGHNT and CDR2 FRNRAP. Using its own MiXCR run on the 5' RACE reads, TCRdb lists one record per CDR3 protein. The table records about 810,000 distinct CDR3 sequences, about 12% of them present only once. The same sample was also used in a study of yellow fever vaccine responses in identical twins.

V gene TRBV12-5 combines with J gene TRBJ1-2, with D maybe TRBD1 (6 bases). The receptor was derived from a woman aged 18-29 years in good health. Sequenced input: PBMCs. CDR3 region: CASGLVDSPHGYTF. For the CDR3, the DNA is TGTGCTAGTGGTTTGGTGGACAGTCCCCATGGCTACACCTTC.